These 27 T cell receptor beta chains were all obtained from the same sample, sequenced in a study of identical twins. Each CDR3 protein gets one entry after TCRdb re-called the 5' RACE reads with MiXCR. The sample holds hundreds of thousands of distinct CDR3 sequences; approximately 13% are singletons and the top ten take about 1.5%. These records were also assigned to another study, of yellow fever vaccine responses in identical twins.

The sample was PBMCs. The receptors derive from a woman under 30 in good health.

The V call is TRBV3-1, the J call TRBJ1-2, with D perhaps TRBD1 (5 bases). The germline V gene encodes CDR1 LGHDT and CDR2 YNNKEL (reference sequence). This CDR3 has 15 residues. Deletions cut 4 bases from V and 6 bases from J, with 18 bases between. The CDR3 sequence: CASSLLALGGDGYTF. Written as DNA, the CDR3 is TGTGCCAGCAGCCTATTAGCCCTTGGGGGTGATGGCTACACCTTC. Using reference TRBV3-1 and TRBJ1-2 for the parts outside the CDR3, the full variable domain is DTAVSQTPKYLVTQMGNDKSIKCEQNLGHDTMYWYKQDSKKFLKIMFSYNNKELIINETVPNRFSPKSPDKAHLNLHINSLELGDSAVYFCASSLLALGGDGYTFGSGTRLTVV.

The CDR3 protein is CASSGLAGGLGRNEQFF. CDR3 DNA sequence: TGCGCCAGCAGCGGACTAGCGGGAGGATTGGGTCGCAATGAGCAGTTCTTC. The rearrangement joins TRBV4-1 to TRBJ2-1; the match to TRBD2 covers 14 bases. The CDR3 is 17 amino acids. CDR1 and CDR2 from the germline V gene are MGHRA and YSYEKL. After removal of 5 bases from V and 6 bases from J, the junction contained 9 bases not matched to a gene.

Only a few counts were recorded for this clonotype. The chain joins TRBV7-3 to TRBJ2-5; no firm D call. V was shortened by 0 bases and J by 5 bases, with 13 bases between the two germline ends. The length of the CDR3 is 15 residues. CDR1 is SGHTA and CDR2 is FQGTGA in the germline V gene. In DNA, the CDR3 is TGTGCCAGCAGCTTAACGCGTGCGGATTCGGAGACCCAGTACTTC. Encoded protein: CASSLTRADSETQYF.

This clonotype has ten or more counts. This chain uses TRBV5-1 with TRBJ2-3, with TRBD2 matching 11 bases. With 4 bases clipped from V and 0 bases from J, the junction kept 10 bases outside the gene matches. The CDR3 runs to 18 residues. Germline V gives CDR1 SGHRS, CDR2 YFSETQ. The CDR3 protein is CASSPPGTSGSSTDTQYF. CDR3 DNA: TGCGCCAGCAGCCCTCCCGGGACTAGCGGCTCTAGCACAGATACGCAGTATTTT.

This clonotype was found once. The CDR3 protein is CASSLGGKSKNIQYF. The CDR3 nucleotides read TGTGCCAGCAGCTTAGGAGGGAAGTCCAAAAACATTCAGTACTTC. The chain carries TRBV11-3 and TRBJ2-4; D is perhaps TRBD2 (5 bases). The CDR3 is 15 amino acids. Germline V gene sequence: CDR1 SGHNT, CDR2 YENEEA. V lost 1 base and J lost 2, with 9 bases in between.

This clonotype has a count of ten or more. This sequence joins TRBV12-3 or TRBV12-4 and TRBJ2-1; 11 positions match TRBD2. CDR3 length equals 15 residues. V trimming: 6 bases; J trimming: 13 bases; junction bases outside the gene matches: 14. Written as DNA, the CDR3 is TGTGCCAGCAGACCCCCGGGACTAGCGGCCGCCTCTCAGTTCTTC. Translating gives CASRPPGLAAASQFF.

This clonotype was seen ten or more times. The CDR3 DNA reads TGTGCCATCAGTGGCACACCAAGCACAGATACGCAGTATTTT. Translation: CAISGTPSTDTQYF. The chain uses TRBV10-3 and TRBJ2-3; D gene unclear. Germline CDR1 is ENHRY and CDR2 is SYGVKD. V was trimmed by 4 bases and J by 0 bases, leaving 8 bases between them. The CDR3 has 14 amino acids.

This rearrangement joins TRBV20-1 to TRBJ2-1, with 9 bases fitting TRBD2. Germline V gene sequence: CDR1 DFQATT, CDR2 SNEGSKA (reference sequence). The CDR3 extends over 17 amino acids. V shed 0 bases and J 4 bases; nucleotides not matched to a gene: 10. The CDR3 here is CSARDPQRGVGYNEQFF. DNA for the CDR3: TGCAGTGCTAGAGATCCCCAGCGGGGGGTCGGATACAATGAGCAGTTCTTC.

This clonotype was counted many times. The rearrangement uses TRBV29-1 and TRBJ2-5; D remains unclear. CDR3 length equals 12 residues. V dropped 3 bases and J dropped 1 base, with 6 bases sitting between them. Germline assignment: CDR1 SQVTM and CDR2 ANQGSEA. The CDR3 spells CSVESSQETQYF. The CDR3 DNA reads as TGCAGCGTTGAGTCCAGCCAAGAGACCCAGTACTTC.

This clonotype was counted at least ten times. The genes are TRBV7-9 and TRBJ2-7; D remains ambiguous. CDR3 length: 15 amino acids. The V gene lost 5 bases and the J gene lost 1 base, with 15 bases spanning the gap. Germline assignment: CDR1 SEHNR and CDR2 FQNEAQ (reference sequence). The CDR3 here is CASSPGETQSYEQYV. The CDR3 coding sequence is TGTGCCAGCAGCCCAGGAGAGACCCAATCCTACGAGCAGTACGTC.

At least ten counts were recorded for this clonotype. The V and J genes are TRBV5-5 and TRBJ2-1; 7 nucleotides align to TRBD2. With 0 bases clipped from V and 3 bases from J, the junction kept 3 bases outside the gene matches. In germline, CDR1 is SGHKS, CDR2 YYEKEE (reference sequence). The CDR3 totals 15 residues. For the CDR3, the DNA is TGTGCCAGCAGCTTGGCGGGGGGATTCTACAATGAGCAGTTCTTC. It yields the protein CASSLAGGFYNEQFF.

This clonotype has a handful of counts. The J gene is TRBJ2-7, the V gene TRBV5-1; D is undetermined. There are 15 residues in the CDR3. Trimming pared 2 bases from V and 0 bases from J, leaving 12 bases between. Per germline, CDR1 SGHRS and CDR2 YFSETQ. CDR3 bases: TGCGCCAGCAGCTTTAACGTGGTAAGCTCCTACGAGCAGTACTTC. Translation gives CASSFNVVSSYEQYF.

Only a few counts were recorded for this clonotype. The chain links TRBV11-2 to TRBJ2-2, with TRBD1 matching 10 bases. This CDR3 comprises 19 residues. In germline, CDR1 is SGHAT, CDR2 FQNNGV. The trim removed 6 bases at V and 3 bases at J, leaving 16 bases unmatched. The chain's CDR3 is CASRPLRGTGAFDTGELFF. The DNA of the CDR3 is TGTGCCAGCAGGCCGTTAAGGGGGACAGGGGCTTTCGACACCGGGGAGCTGTTTTTT.

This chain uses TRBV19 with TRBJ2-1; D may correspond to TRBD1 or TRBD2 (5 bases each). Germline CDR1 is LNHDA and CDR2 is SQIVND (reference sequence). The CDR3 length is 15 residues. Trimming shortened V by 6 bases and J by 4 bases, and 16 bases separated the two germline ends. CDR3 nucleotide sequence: TGTGCCAGTAGAAGGGACCTATCCCTTTACAATGAGCAGTTCTTC. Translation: CASRRDLSLYNEQFF.

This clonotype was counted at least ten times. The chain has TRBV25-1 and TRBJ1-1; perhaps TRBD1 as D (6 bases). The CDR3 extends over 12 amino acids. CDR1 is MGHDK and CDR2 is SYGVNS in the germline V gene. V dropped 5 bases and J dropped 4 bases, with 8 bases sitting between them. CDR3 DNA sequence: TGTGCCAGCAGTCCAGGGGCCACTGAAGCTTTCTTT. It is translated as CASSPGATEAFF.

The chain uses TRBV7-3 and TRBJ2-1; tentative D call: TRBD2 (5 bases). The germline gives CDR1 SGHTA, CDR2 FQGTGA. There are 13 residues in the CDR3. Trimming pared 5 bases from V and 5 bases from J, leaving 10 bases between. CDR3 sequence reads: CASSRTANNEQFF. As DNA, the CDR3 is TGTGCCAGCAGCCGGACTGCGAACAATGAGCAGTTCTTC.

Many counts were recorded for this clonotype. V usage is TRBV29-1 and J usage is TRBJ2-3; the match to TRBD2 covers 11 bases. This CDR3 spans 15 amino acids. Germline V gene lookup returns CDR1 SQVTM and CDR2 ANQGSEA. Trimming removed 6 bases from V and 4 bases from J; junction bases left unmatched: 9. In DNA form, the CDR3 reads TGCAGCGTGACCGGGACTAGCGGTTCGGCAGATACGCAGTATTTT. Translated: CSVTGTSGSADTQYF.

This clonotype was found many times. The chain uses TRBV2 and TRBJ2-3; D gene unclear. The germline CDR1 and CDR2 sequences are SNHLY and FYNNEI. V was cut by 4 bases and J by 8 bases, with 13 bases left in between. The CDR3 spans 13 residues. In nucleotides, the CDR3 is TGTGCCAGCAGTGGTGATGGCGCCTCTACGCAGTATTTT. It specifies CASSGDGASTQYF.

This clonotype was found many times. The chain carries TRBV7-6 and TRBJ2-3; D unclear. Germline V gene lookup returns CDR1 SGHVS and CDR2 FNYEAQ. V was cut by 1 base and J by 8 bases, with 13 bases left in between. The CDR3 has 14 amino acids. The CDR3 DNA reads TGTGCCAGCAGCTTAGGTCCGGGTTCATCTACGCAGTATTTT. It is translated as CASSLGPGSSTQYF.

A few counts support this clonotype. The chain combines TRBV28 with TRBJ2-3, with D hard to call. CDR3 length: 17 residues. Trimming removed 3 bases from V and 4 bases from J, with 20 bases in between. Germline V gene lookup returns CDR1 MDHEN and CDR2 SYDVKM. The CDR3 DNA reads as TGTGCCAGCAGTTTTCTTGAGAAGAACCGTCCCCCAGATACGCAGTATTTT. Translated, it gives CASSFLEKNRPPDTQYF.

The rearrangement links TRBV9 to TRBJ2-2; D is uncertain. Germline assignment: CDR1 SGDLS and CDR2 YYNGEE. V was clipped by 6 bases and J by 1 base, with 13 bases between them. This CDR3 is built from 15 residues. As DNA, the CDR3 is TGTGCCAGCAACCAATATCCTAGGAACACCGGGGAGCTGTTTTTT. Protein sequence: CASNQYPRNTGELFF.

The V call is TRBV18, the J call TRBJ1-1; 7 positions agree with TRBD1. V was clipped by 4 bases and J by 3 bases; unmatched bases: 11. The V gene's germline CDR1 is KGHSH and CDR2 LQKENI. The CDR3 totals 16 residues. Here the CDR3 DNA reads TGTGCCAGCTCACGATCGAACAGGGGAAGAGACACTGAAGCTTTCTTT. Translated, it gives CASSRSNRGRDTEAFF.

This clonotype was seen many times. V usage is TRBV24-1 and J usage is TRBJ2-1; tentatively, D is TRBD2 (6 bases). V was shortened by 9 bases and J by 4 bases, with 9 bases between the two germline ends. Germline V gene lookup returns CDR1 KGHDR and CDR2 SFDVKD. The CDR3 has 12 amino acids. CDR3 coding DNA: TGTGCCACCGGAGGGAATTACAATGAGCAGTTCTTC. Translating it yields CATGGNYNEQFF.

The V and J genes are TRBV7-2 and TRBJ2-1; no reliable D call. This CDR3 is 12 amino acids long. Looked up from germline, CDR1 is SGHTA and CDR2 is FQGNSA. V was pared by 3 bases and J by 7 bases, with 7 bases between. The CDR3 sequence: CASSFGVNEQFF. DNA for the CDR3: TGTGCCAGCAGCTTTGGGGTAAATGAGCAGTTCTTC.

This CDR3 is CASNRVITNYGYTF. The CDR3 DNA reads as TGTGCCAGCAATCGGGTCATCACCAACTATGGCTACACCTTC. The J gene is TRBJ1-2, the V gene TRBV2; D ambiguous. CDR3 length: 14 amino acids. Per the germline V gene, CDR1 is SNHLY and CDR2 is FYNNEI. Trimming took 7 bases from V and 2 from J, leaving 14 bases between them.

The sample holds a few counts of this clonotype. Written as DNA, the CDR3 is TGTGCCAGCAGCGAACCCCGACAGGCTTTCCCAGATACGCAGTATTTT. Its translation: CASSEPRQAFPDTQYF. This chain links TRBV6-1 with TRBJ2-3; TRBD1 is a possible D gene (6 bases). Germline V CDR1 and CDR2: MNHNS, SASEGT. The CDR3 loop spans 16 amino acids. Trimming removed 6 bases from V and 4 bases from J, with 20 bases in between.

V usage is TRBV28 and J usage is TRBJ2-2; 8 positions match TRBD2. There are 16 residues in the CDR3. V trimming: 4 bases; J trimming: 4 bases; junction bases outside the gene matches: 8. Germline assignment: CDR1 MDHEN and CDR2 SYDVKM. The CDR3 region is CASSSPGLAGTGELFF. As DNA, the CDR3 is TGTGCCAGCAGTTCACCCGGCCTAGCGGGCACCGGGGAGCTGTTTTTT.